Below, 15 T cell receptor beta chains from the same sample are listed, as sequenced in a study of cytomegalovirus exposure and HLA in healthy donors. PCR employed 60 Vbeta and 13 Jbeta primers. TCRdb keeps only in-frame clones here, not all; method: immunoSEQ multiplex PCR. The sample gives about 140,000 clones, around four fifths of which show up once; 1.5% to 2.5% is in the top ten. Sequencing input: PBMCs. The receptors shown here come from a middle-aged woman in good health and CMV-seronegative.

As DNA, the CDR3 is TGTGCCAGCAGCGTAGCTAATCTAGCGGGAGCAGAGACCCAGTACTTC. It yields the protein CASSVANLAGAETQYF. The chain links TRBV9 to TRBJ2-5; 10 nucleotides agree with TRBD2. Germline lookup yields CDR1 SGDLS and CDR2 YYNGEE. The CDR3 is made up of 16 amino acids. V lost 0 bases to trimming and J lost 4 bases; unmatched junction nucleotides: 6.

DNA of the CDR3: TGCGCCAGCAGCCAAGCCATAGGAGCTGGGGCCAACGTCCTGACTTTC. This encodes CASSQAIGAGANVLTF. V usage is TRBV4-3 and J usage is TRBJ2-6, with no clear D. Trimming left V 1 base short and J 2 bases short, with 9 bases between. Germline CDR1 reads LGHNA; CDR2 reads YSLEER. This CDR3 region has 16 residues.

The DNA for the CDR3 is TGTGCCAGCATTAGACAGGACGGGTGGAACACTGAAGCTTTCTTT. Residues: CASIRQDGWNTEAFF. V usage is TRBV6-5 and J usage is TRBJ1-1; a possible D gene is TRBD1 (6 bases). This CDR3 has 15 residues. The germline V and J ends were trimmed by 7 bases and 1 base, with 16 bases remaining between them. Per the germline V gene, CDR1 is MNHEY and CDR2 is SVGAGI.

The CDR3 DNA is TGCGCCAGCAGAGCGAGGACAGAAGAAAATGAAAAACTGTTTTTT. It specifies CASRARTEENEKLFF. The V and J genes are TRBV10-1 and TRBJ1-4; D may be TRBD1 (6 bases). This CDR3 is built from 15 residues. Germline V gene sequence: CDR1 WNHNN, CDR2 SYGVQD (reference sequence). With 6 bases removed from V and 5 bases from J, the gap between germline ends came to 16 bases.

The chain couples TRBV11-1 to TRBJ1-1; D might be TRBD1 (5 bases). This CDR3 has 15 residues. V was clipped by 5 bases and J by 5 bases, with 18 bases between them. Germline CDR1 SGHAT, CDR2 FQDESV (reference sequence). CDR3 sequence: CASSARGGAKTEAFF. DNA of the CDR3: TGTGCCAGCAGCGCCCGAGGCGGGGCTAAGACTGAAGCTTTCTTT.

This clone occurred a few times. The chain employs TRBV6-5 and TRBJ2-1; TRBD1 matches 11 bases. Trimming at V came to 6 bases and at J to 7 bases, leaving 8 bases not matched to a gene. The germline CDR1 and CDR2 sequences are MNHEY and SVGAGI. There are 15 residues in the CDR3. DNA for the CDR3: TGTGCCAGCAGACCGGGACAGGGGGGAGTTAATGAGCAGTTCTTC. Protein sequence: CASRPGQGGVNEQFF.

The chain joins TRBV9 to TRBJ2-3, with a tentative D call TRBD2 (6 bases). V was clipped by 4 bases and J by 0 bases, with 12 bases between them. Germline values: CDR1 SGDLS, CDR2 YYNGEE. This CDR3 contains 15 residues. The CDR3 DNA sequence: TGTGCCAGCAGCCCGAGCGGGTCTAGCACAGATACGCAGTATTTT. Translated, it gives CASSPSGSSTDTQYF.

This clone was found a few times. J is TRBJ2-1 and V is TRBV5-4; 10 bases fit TRBD2. The CDR3 consists of 16 residues. V shed 3 bases, J shed 2 bases, and the junction held 5 bases outside the gene matches. The germline gives CDR1 SGHNT, CDR2 YYREEE (reference sequence). Here the CDR3 reads CASSSSGSIAYNEQFF. In nucleotides, the CDR3 is TGTGCCAGCAGCTCTAGCGGGAGTATCGCCTACAATGAGCAGTTCTTC.

The chain recombines TRBV7-8 with TRBJ2-7; TRBD2 matches 8 bases. The CDR3 sequence is 16 residues long. Germline CDR1 reads SGHVS; CDR2 reads FQNEAQ. Unmatched junction bases numbered 11, after V lost 5 bases and J lost 2 bases. CDR3 sequence: CASSGGVNGRAYEQYF. The CDR3 nucleotides are TGTGCCAGCAGCGGGGGGGTTAACGGGAGGGCCTACGAGCAGTACTTC.

This clone was picked up one time. The chain employs TRBV14 and TRBJ2-1; tentative D call: TRBD2 (6 bases). The CDR3 loop spans 17 amino acids. The germline gives CDR1 SGHDN, CDR2 FVKESK. Trimming removed 2 bases from V and 0 bases from J, with 14 bases in between. CDR3 amino acids: CASSQWGFSGSYNEQFF. The DNA of the CDR3 is TGTGCCAGCAGCCAATGGGGCTTTAGCGGCTCCTACAATGAGCAGTTCTTC.

The genes are TRBV5-1 and TRBJ2-5; D might be TRBD1 (5 bases). Near its end, the DNA agrees better with TRBJ2-7, so the J call may be wrong. The CDR3 loop spans 14 amino acids. Germline V gene sequence: CDR1 SGHRS, CDR2 YFSETQ. The CDR3 DNA follows: TGCGCCAGCAGCTTGGTTCCAGGGCATTACGAGCAGTACTTC. It translates to CASSLVPGHYEQYF.

The chain links TRBV10-2 to TRBJ1-1; possibly TRBD1 for D (5 bases). Between the trimmed V and J ends, which lost 5 bases and 2 bases, there was a span of 9 bases. Germline lookup yields CDR1 WSHSY and CDR2 SAAADI. CDR3 length: 13 residues. The CDR3 loop reads CASSPQVNTEAFF. The CDR3 nucleotides are TGCGCCAGCAGTCCACAGGTAAACACTGAAGCTTTCTTT.

The rearrangement links TRBV9 to TRBJ2-7, with D possibly matching TRBD1 (6 bases). The V gene lost 0 bases and the J gene lost 0 bases, with 7 bases spanning the gap. The length of the CDR3 is 14 residues. Germline lookup yields CDR1 SGDLS and CDR2 YYNGEE. For the CDR3, the DNA is TGTGCCAGCAGCGTAGACAGGGCCTCCTACGAGCAGTACTTC. The encoded protein is CASSVDRASYEQYF.

The chain recombines TRBV10-3 with TRBJ2-7; 8 bases fit TRBD1. CDR1 is ENHRY and CDR2 is SYGVKD in the germline V gene. This CDR3 is built from 13 residues. The ends lost 7 bases at V and 1 base at J; junction bases unmatched: 3. The CDR3 region is CAITGGQSYEQYF. CDR3 nucleotides: TGTGCCATCACAGGGGGCCAGTCCTACGAGCAGTACTTC.

This sequence joins TRBV2 and TRBJ2-4, with TRBD1 identical over 9 bases. Germline V lookup: CDR1 SNHLY, CDR2 FYNNEI. The ends lost 6 bases at V and 6 bases at J; junction bases unmatched: 0. The CDR3 covers 12 residues. CDR3 sequence reads: CASRGQGNIQYF. Written as DNA, the CDR3 is TGTGCCAGCAGGGGACAGGGAAACATTCAGTACTTC.